Described below is a single TCR beta chain sequence and its context. As yet, its antigen is unknown. The sample belongs to a study of T-cell memory formation after mild COVID-19. Study-wide context: Most TCR clusters belonged to a single donor. Study-level points and caveats: Pre-infection memory carried some responding clones, suggesting that cross-reactive memory joined.

MiXCR was run by TCRdb on the 5' RACE reads, yielding one entry per CDR3 protein. Of 300,000 to 400,000 distinct CDR3 sequences in the sample, approximately 15% are singletons; the top ten hold around 24%. CDR1 and CDR2 from the germline V gene are DFQATT and SNEGSKA (reference sequence). There are 12 residues in the CDR3. J was trimmed by 3 bases and V by 3 bases; bases with no gene match: 1. The rearrangement uses TRBV20-1 and TRBJ2-7; 8 positions match TRBD2. The sequenced sample was PBMCs or a T cell subset sorted from them (not recorded which). This clonotype was sampled from a man aged 18 to 29 who had mild COVID-19 (a few samples of this study predate the infection). Cell type and time point are not known. CDR3 residues: CSASAGGYEQYF. Written as DNA, the CDR3 is TGCAGTGCTAGTGCGGGGGGCTACGAGCAGTACTTC.